Following are 32 T cell receptor beta chains from one sample sequenced in a study of T cell repertoires in cytomegalovirus infection. These TCRs are of unknown antigen specificity. A single record per CDR3 protein comes from TCRdb applying MiXCR to the reads. Counted here are 900,000 to 950,000 distinct CDR3 sequences, around 29% occurring once; the ten biggest clones make up about 14%. Sequences were derived from cultured CD8+ T cells from PBMCs, sampled from culture after CMV antigen stimulation. All receptors derive from a human donor in good health (CMV status not recorded). Some clones in this sample may be carry-over from other donors' samples.

This clonotype was seen at least ten times. This chain connects TRBV7-2 to TRBJ1-2, with 7 nucleotides matching TRBD1. This CDR3 is built from 12 residues. Germline V gene lookup returns CDR1 SGHTA and CDR2 FQGNSA. With 1 base clipped from V and 12 bases from J, the junction kept 5 bases outside the gene matches. This CDR3 reads CASSLDYRGHTF. In DNA, the CDR3 is TGTGCCAGCAGCTTAGATTACAGGGGACACACCTTC.

This clonotype was observed a handful of times. The chain joins TRBV11-2 to TRBJ2-7; D not certain. The CDR3 sequence is 14 residues long. Germline loops: CDR1 SGHAT, CDR2 FQNNGV. CDR3 sequence reads: CTSSLEAVYYEQYV. The CDR3 DNA reads as TGTACCAGCAGCTTAGAAGCAGTCTACTACGAGCAGTACGTC.

This clonotype has just a few counts. This chain joins TRBV4-2 and TRBJ1-1, with D possibly being TRBD1 (6 bases). The V and J ends lost 8 bases and 4 bases respectively, with 17 bases between them. The CDR3 runs to 14 residues. Germline-derived CDR1 and CDR2 are LGHNA and YNFKEQ. The CDR3 is CASEEGGLGTEAFF. The CDR3 DNA is TGTGCCAGCGAAGAGGGGGGTTTGGGCACTGAAGCTTTCTTT.

V is TRBV6-5 and J is TRBJ2-1; D perhaps matches TRBD2 (5 bases). This CDR3 has 14 residues. Trimming cost V 0 bases and J 5 bases, with 8 bases left between them. From germline, CDR1 is MNHEY and CDR2 SVGAGI. In DNA, the CDR3 is TGTGCCAGCAGTTACTCTCGGGGTCACAATGAGCAGTTCTTC. It specifies CASSYSRGHNEQFF.

The chain links TRBV7-9 to TRBJ1-4; 7 nucleotides agree with TRBD1. Losses at the gene ends were 6 bases for V and 7 bases for J; bases not matched to a gene: 8. The CDR3 is 14 amino acids. In germline, CDR1 is SEHNR, CDR2 FQNEAQ (reference sequence). The CDR3 nucleotides are TGTGCCAGCAGAACACAGGGGATAGGTGAAAAACTGTTTTTT. This sequence encodes CASRTQGIGEKLFF.

This clonotype occurred once. This sequence may be a read error, since a much larger clone differs from it by one base. The genes are TRBV7-4 and TRBJ2-5; D is possibly TRBD1 or TRBD2 (5 bases each). Trimming left V 7 bases short and J 4 bases short, with 13 bases between. The germline gives CDR1 SGHVT, CDR2 SQSDAQ. The CDR3 is made up of 13 amino acids. The CDR3 here is CASNFPGRETQYF. For the CDR3, the DNA is TGTGCCAGCAACTTCCCAGGGAGAGAGACCCAGTACTTC.

This clonotype was seen more than once but under ten times. V is TRBV4-1 and J is TRBJ1-5, with 10 bases identical to TRBD1. V dropped 7 bases and J dropped 3; count of bases not matched to a gene: 15. The germline V gene has CDR1 MGHRA and CDR2 YSYEKL. CDR3 length: 18 amino acids. CDR3 DNA: TGCGCCAGCACCCTATATGCCGGGACAGGGGAGGACAATCAGCCCCAGCATTTT. It is translated as CASTLYAGTGEDNQPQHF.

The rearrangement joins TRBV6-6 to TRBJ2-7; D might be TRBD2 (6 bases). The CDR3 spans 13 residues. CDR1 is MNHNY, CDR2 SVGAGI, per germline (reference sequence). V lost 0 bases and J 5 bases, leaving 8 bases between the germline ends. The chain's CDR3 is CASSYSEGNEQYV. CDR3 coding DNA: TGTGCCAGCAGTTACTCGGAGGGTAACGAGCAGTACGTC.

V gene TRBV10-2 combines with J gene TRBJ2-5; D is undetermined. Trimming removed 10 bases from V and 3 bases from J, with 21 bases in between. The CDR3 has 15 residues. The germline V gene encodes CDR1 WSHSY and CDR2 SAAADI. CDR3 sequence reads: CATRPHNKDKETQYF. The CDR3 DNA sequence: TGCGCCACCCGCCCCCATAACAAGGATAAAGAGACCCAGTACTTC.

Only a few counts were recorded for this clonotype. The chain joins TRBV10-3 to TRBJ2-2; D unresolved. CDR3 length: 12 residues. Germline CDR1 reads ENHRY; CDR2 reads SYGVKD. The V end was cut by 9 bases, the J end by 1 base, with 6 bases between. The CDR3 DNA sequence: TGTGCCATTCCAGGGAACACCGGGGAGCTGTTTTTT. It specifies CAIPGNTGELFF.

CDR3 sequence: CASSWGRHPQETQYF. In DNA, the CDR3 is TGTGCCAGCAGCTGGGGGAGACACCCGCAAGAGACCCAGTACTTC. V is TRBV5-5 and J is TRBJ2-5; D is tentatively TRBD1 or TRBD2 (5 bases each). The CDR3 length is 15 residues. Trimming pared 3 bases from V and 2 bases from J, leaving 14 bases between. CDR1 and CDR2 from the germline V gene are SGHKS and YYEKEE (reference sequence).

This clonotype showed up many times. The genes are TRBV7-8 and TRBJ2-5, with 7 bases lining up with TRBD2. CDR3 length: 12 residues. Per germline, CDR1 SGHVS and CDR2 FQNEAQ. V lost 5 bases to trimming and J lost 7 bases; unmatched junction nucleotides: 4. In nucleotides, the CDR3 is TGTGCCAGCAGCCCCGGGGAGGGGACCCAGTACTTC. Translating it yields CASSPGEGTQYF.

The chain links TRBV10-3 to TRBJ1-3, with 8 bases matching TRBD1. Germline V gene sequence: CDR1 ENHRY, CDR2 SYGVKD. V trimming: 11 bases; J trimming: 0 bases; junction bases outside the gene matches: 9. CDR3 size: 15 residues. CDR3 sequence (DNA): TGTGCCCTTCGGACAGGGCCACCCTCTGGAAACACCATATATTTT. As protein: CALRTGPPSGNTIYF.

This rearrangement joins TRBV2 to TRBJ1-1, with D perhaps TRBD1 (5 bases). V lost 4 bases to trimming and J lost 5 bases, with 23 bases between them. CDR3 length: 17 amino acids. In germline, CDR1 is SNHLY, CDR2 FYNNEI. The CDR3 is CASSGRRNQGPMTEAFF. CDR3 in DNA: TGTGCCAGCAGTGGCCGAAGAAATCAGGGTCCTATGACTGAAGCTTTCTTT.

V gene TRBV5-4 combines with J gene TRBJ2-1; D may be TRBD2 (6 bases). Germline CDR1 SGHNT, CDR2 YYREEE (reference sequence). The CDR3 loop spans 14 amino acids. Trimming pared 4 bases from V and 7 bases from J, leaving 15 bases between. CDR3 DNA: TGTGCCAGCAGCAGACCGGGACTTACGAATGAGCAGTTCTTC. Its protein is CASSRPGLTNEQFF.

The chain carries TRBV7-6 and TRBJ1-3, with unresolved D. The V end lost 1 base, the J end lost 4 bases, and 5 bases lay between the germline ends. The length of the CDR3 is 13 residues. Germline CDR1 SGHVS, CDR2 FNYEAQ. The CDR3 coding sequence is TGTGCCAGCAGCTTAGGGGAAGGAAACACCATATATTTT. Amino acid sequence: CASSLGEGNTIYF.

The CDR3 loop is CASSLQRGGGYTF. In DNA form, the CDR3 reads TGTGCCAGCAGCCTGCAGAGAGGGGGTGGCTACACCTTC. The J gene is TRBJ1-2, the V gene TRBV13, with a tentative D call TRBD1 (6 bases). The V and J ends lost 5 bases and 7 bases respectively, with 14 bases between them. Germline values: CDR1 PRHDT, CDR2 FYEKMQ (reference sequence). CDR3 size: 13 residues.

In its sample, this clonotype was seen a few times. The chain recombines TRBV7-8 with TRBJ2-3, with D possibly being TRBD1 or TRBD2 (6 bases each). Germline CDR1 SGHVS, CDR2 FQNEAQ. This CDR3 spans 15 amino acids. Trimming pared 3 bases from V and 0 bases from J, leaving 10 bases between. The CDR3 is CASSFEGGSTDTQYF. In nucleotides, the CDR3 is TGTGCCAGCAGCTTCGAGGGGGGTAGCACAGATACGCAGTATTTT.

V gene TRBV7-6 combines with J gene TRBJ1-4; TRBD1 aligns across 10 bases. Germline V CDR1 and CDR2: SGHVS, FNYEAQ. J lost 4 bases, V lost 4 bases, and 6 bases had no gene match. CDR3 length: 16 residues. CDR3 in DNA: TGTGCCAGCAGCTCCCCGGGACAGGGGATTAATGAAAAACTGTTTTTT. Protein sequence: CASSSPGQGINEKLFF.

This clonotype turned up a few times. The rearrangement uses TRBV20-1 and TRBJ2-1, with 7 bases fitting TRBD1. Germline CDR1 reads DFQATT; CDR2 reads SNEGSKA (reference sequence). V trimming: 5 bases; J trimming: 10 bases; junction bases outside the gene matches: 11. This CDR3 region has 13 residues. CDR3 sequence (DNA): TGCAGTGCTTCGGACAGGAATAATGTAGAGCAGTTCTTC. As protein: CSASDRNNVEQFF.

The rearrangement joins TRBV6-8 to TRBJ2-2; 9 nucleotides match TRBD1. V lost 6 bases to trimming and J lost 1 base; unmatched junction nucleotides: 3. The germline CDR1 and CDR2 sequences are MNHGY and SAAAGT. The CDR3 runs 15 residues. DNA of the CDR3: TGTGCCAGCAGATTGGGACAGGGGAACACCGGGGAGCTGTTTTTT. This sequence encodes CASRLGQGNTGELFF.

This clonotype has more than one count but fewer than ten. This chain links TRBV20-1 with TRBJ2-6; 12 bases are a match to TRBD1. The germline gives CDR1 DFQATT, CDR2 SNEGSKA (reference sequence). The ends lost 4 bases at V and 0 bases at J; junction bases unmatched: 16. The CDR3 runs to 21 residues. The CDR3 region is CSAKGPGQGALQSSGANVLTF. CDR3 DNA: TGCAGTGCTAAGGGACCGGGACAGGGGGCTCTCCAGAGCTCTGGGGCCAACGTCCTGACTTTC.

This clonotype was observed a handful of times. The chain joins TRBV27 to TRBJ1-4; D not certain. Trimming took off 3 bases at V and 4 bases at J, with 9 bases between the two ends. Germline CDR1 reads MNHEY; CDR2 reads SMNVEV (reference sequence). The CDR3 loop spans 14 amino acids. The CDR3 loop is CASSFRGNNEKLFF. CDR3 sequence (DNA): TGTGCCAGCAGTTTTCGGGGAAATAATGAAAAACTGTTTTTT.

This chain links TRBV19 with TRBJ1-1; D unclear. V lost 2 bases and J lost 5, with 9 bases in between. Germline lookup yields CDR1 LNHDA and CDR2 SQIVND (reference sequence). This CDR3 contains 13 residues. The CDR3 sequence is CASSIQERTEAFF. The CDR3 DNA sequence: TGTGCCAGTAGTATACAGGAGAGGACTGAAGCTTTCTTT. Filled out from reference TRBV19 and TRBJ1-1, the complete variable domain reads DGGITQSPKYLFRKEGQNVTLSCEQNLNHDAMYWYRQDPGQGLRLIYYSQIVNDFQKGDIAEGYSVSREKKESFPLTVTSAQKNPTAFYLCASSIQERTEAFFGQGTRLTVV.

J is TRBJ2-7 and V is TRBV28; 7 bases align to TRBD1. The CDR3 spans 15 residues. CDR1 is MDHEN, CDR2 SYDVKM, per germline. The J segment lost 3 bases and the V segment lost 6 bases, leaving 11 bases of the junction unmatched. In nucleotides, the CDR3 is TGTGCCAGCAGCGAGACAGGGATGGTTGGCTACGAGCAGTACTTC. Translated: CASSETGMVGYEQYF.

This clonotype showed up just a few times. The rearrangement joins TRBV4-1 to TRBJ1-5; D not resolved. Germline V gene sequence: CDR1 MGHRA, CDR2 YSYEKL. The ends were cut back, 2 bases at V and 5 bases at J, with 7 bases in the middle. The CDR3 has 13 amino acids. CDR3 in amino acids: CASSQNRDQPQHF. DNA for the CDR3: TGCGCCAGCAGCCAAAACCGAGATCAGCCCCAGCATTTT.

CDR3 sequence reads: CASSSPDRGQRGYTF. The CDR3 DNA sequence: TGCGCCAGCAGCTCGCCGGACAGGGGGCAAAGAGGCTACACCTTC. This rearrangement joins TRBV5-1 to TRBJ1-2, with 11 nucleotides matching TRBD1. This CDR3 spans 15 amino acids. The V segment lost 3 bases and the J segment 8 bases; nucleotides outside the gene matches: 9. Germline assignment: CDR1 SGHRS and CDR2 YFSETQ.

This clonotype showed up just a few times. V is TRBV19 and J is TRBJ2-3, with 12 bases identical to TRBD2. Germline V lookup: CDR1 LNHDA, CDR2 SQIVND (reference sequence). The CDR3 covers 16 residues. The V gene end was trimmed by 7 bases and the J gene end by 4 bases; junction bases not matched to a gene: 9. The CDR3 DNA sequence: TGTGCCAGTACCGAGACTAGCGGGGGTTCTGCAGATACGCAGTATTTT. This gives the protein CASTETSGGSADTQYF. Drawing the rest from reference TRBV19 and TRBJ2-3, the complete variable domain is DGGITQSPKYLFRKEGQNVTLSCEQNLNHDAMYWYRQDPGQGLRLIYYSQIVNDFQKGDIAEGYSVSREKKESFPLTVTSAQKNPTAFYLCASTETSGGSADTQYFGPGTRLTVL.

The V gene is TRBV5-6, the J gene TRBJ1-1; D remains unclear. Trimming shortened V by 1 base and J by 0 bases, and 10 bases separated the two germline ends. The CDR3 extends over 15 amino acids. Germline assignment: CDR1 SGHDT and CDR2 YYEEEE. The CDR3 DNA follows: TGTGCCAGCAGCTTGAACGCAGGCATGAACACTGAAGCTTTCTTT. Translating it yields CASSLNAGMNTEAFF.

V and J are TRBV7-3 and TRBJ2-3, with a possible D match to TRBD2 (7 bases). V was shortened by 5 bases and J by 2 bases, with 14 bases between the two germline ends. Germline V gives CDR1 SGHTA, CDR2 FQGTGA. The CDR3 consists of 15 residues. CDR3 DNA: TGTGCCAGCAGCAACGCGGGGGCCACCACAGATACGCAGTATTTT. Protein: CASSNAGATTDTQYF.

The chain carries TRBV6-2 or TRBV6-3 and TRBJ2-6; D is ambiguous. Germline-derived CDR1 and CDR2 are MNHEY and SVGEGT. Trimming took 2 bases from V and 13 from J, leaving 18 bases between them. This CDR3 is 15 amino acids long. The CDR3: CASSYRAEFSWVLTF. In DNA form, the CDR3 reads TGTGCCAGCAGTTACCGGGCGGAGTTTTCATGGGTCCTGACTTTC.

This clonotype was observed at least ten times. The V gene is TRBV7-9, the J gene TRBJ1-1, with unresolved D. The CDR3 spans 14 residues. Germline assignment: CDR1 SEHNR and CDR2 FQNEAQ (reference sequence). Trimming cost V 1 base and J 5 bases, with 11 bases left between them. The CDR3 protein is CASSLEGTGTEAFF. For the CDR3, the DNA is TGTGCCAGCAGCTTAGAGGGCACGGGAACTGAAGCTTTCTTT. The whole variable domain, remainder taken from reference TRBV7-9 and TRBJ1-1, is DTGVSQNPRHKITKRGQNVTFRCDPISEHNRLYWYRQTLGQGPEFLTYFQNEAQLEKSRLLSDRFSAERPKGSFSTLEIQRTEQGDSAMYLCASSLEGTGTEAFFGQGTRLTVV.